The text below deals with one T cell receptor beta chain. This sample stems from a study of blood T cell repertoires in COVID-19. Germline V gene data show CDR1 as MDHEN and CDR2 as SYDVKM. The CDR3 covers 15 residues. V lost 7 bases to trimming and J lost 4 bases; unmatched junction nucleotides: 11. Assay used: immunoSEQ multiplex PCR; TCRdb lists only in-frame clones, some missing. The table has nearly 95,000 clones, 87% seen once; the top ten hold approximately 5%. Sequenced: peripheral blood. This receptor was obtained from a woman of 80 years or more with acute or convalescent COVID-19. The J gene is TRBJ1-2, the V gene TRBV28; 8 nucleotides match TRBD1. The CDR3 spells CASTQRTGLGYGYTF. The CDR3 region has the DNA TGTGCCAGCACCCAGCGGACAGGGCTGGGCTATGGCTACACCTTC.